This TCR beta chain stems from a study of circulating CD8 cells and anti-PD-1 response in melanoma (dated by TCRdb to 2018 to 2021). As for the study more broadly: Patients received nivolumab intravenously at 3 mg/kg every 2 weeks. Of the 13 patients in the melanoma cohort, seven received anti-PD-1 as first-line therapy and six had prior targeted therapy or immunotherapy. Patients with complete or partial responses were classified as responders; those with stable or progressive disease (RECIST v1.1) as non-responders. The TCR repertoire analysis was performed on approximately 11 melanoma patients, comprising 7 non-responders and 4 responders. On on-treatment samples, PD-1 was detected using a biotinylated anti-human IgG4 antibody.

The junction shows trimming of 6 bases on V and 2 bases on J, plus 8 bases between the germline ends. CDR1 and CDR2 are drawn from the germline V gene: SNHLY, FYNNEI. The CDR3 holds 12 amino acids from the cysteine to the phenylalanine. The kept DNA is CDR3 alone, 36 bases in frame from the first base. Using a BD FACSAria II cell sorter, four subsets defined by PD-1 and/or TIGIT were sorted from live CD3+CD8+TCRalphabeta+ cells. To characterize relevance to anti-PD-1 therapy response, circulating CD8 T cells were sorted into four subsets based on PD-1 and TIGIT expression. For each sorted CD8 T-cell subset, both the TCR alpha and TCR beta chains were sequenced. Peripheral blood was collected at three points: before the first anti-PD-1 injection, after two injections and after four injections. PBMCs were isolated immediately by Ficoll gradient centrifugation. Until use, PBMCs were stored frozen in liquid nitrogen in RPMI containing roughly 20% FCS and about 9.4% DMSO. After thawing, PBMCs were stained with a viability dye plus antibodies against CD3, CD8alpha, TCRalphabeta, PD-1 and TIGIT. The RNeasy Kit was used to extract total RNA, and all samples had a RIN greater than 7.

This clonotype is characterized as medium-sized (0.01 to 0.1%). Its antigen remains undetermined. No base-level quality is on record; no much larger clone is a single base apart. This sample was sequenced with a NextSeq 500. The QIAseq Immune Repertoire RNA Library Kit, Human TCR Panel was used to prepare TCR libraries from about 14 ng of total RNA. The TCR libraries were sequenced on an Illumina NextSeq using a Mid Output V2 kit and asymmetric 261x41 paired-end reads. Each TCR library was diluted to roughly 4.3 nM, pooled, denatured and loaded at around 0.9 pM. As for the original processing: TCR FASTQ files were processed in the QIAGEN GeneGlobe Data Analysis Center, with downstream analysis in R 3.5.2. Clonality was computed as one minus Shannon entropy normalized by the log of the number of unique productive sequences. For each subset, Fisher exact tests at 5% FDR were used to find TRA or TRB clonotypes whose abundance differed between baseline and M1. Clonotypes with differential abundance were put into four groups: emerging, expanding, contracting or non-expanding/contracting. Repertoire overlap between patients was measured with Morisita's overlap index. TCRdb took the public reads, trimmed them with fastp at Q25, ran MiXCR for clone calling and kept in-frame beta chains. Rows are combined by CDR3 protein, so each entry shows the most common genes and DNA. Clone size and V and J calls follow TCRdb, not the original study. The sample table shows about 550 distinct CDR3 sequences, and roughly 8.9% are seen once. Jointly, the top ten make up 45% to 50% of the sample.

The full study reports these points: Both treatment-naive and previously treated patients were included in the cohort, and this mixing was noted by the authors as something that could influence results. Diversity was greatest in the DNEG repertoire, PD-1 and DPOS had similar and higher clonality, and TIGIT repertoires had the lowest diversity. Repertoires were mostly private between subsets, with fewer than 7.5% of TRB clonotypes shared at M1, and the greatest sharing occurred between DPOS and TIGIT. Because tumor material could not be accessed, tumor reactivity was instead assessed with peptide assays on expanded sorted subsets. Experiments were generally performed without replicates because of limited material. Only baseline and M1 samples, drawn from a small cohort with few responders, went into the published TCR repertoire comparisons.

This material consisted of CD8+ T cells from PBMCs, taken at baseline or after one month of anti-PD-1 therapy (not recorded which). The TCR comes from a human donor with melanoma. This receptor chain uses TRBV2 and TRBJ2-7; 6 matching bases give a weak D call of TRBD1. The sequence in DNA is TGTGCCAGCAGGGACAGACCCTACGAGCAGTACTTC. Translation gives CASRDRPYEQYF.